These 24 T cell receptor beta chains share one sample of origin, sequenced in a study of blood T cell repertoires in COVID-19. The assay was immunoSEQ multiplex PCR, and TCRdb's table has in-frame clones only and misses some. The repertoire includes roughly 300,000 clones, approximately 90% of them detected once, and roughly 6.8% sits in the top ten. The specimen was peripheral blood. Receptor source: a woman in her twenties or thirties with COVID-19, enrolled during active disease.

This clone was found once. V gene TRBV5-1 combines with J gene TRBJ2-3; no definite D call. The CDR3 has 14 residues. Germline V CDR1 and CDR2: SGHRS, YFSETQ. V was cut by 1 base and J by 4 bases, with 10 bases left in between. Here the CDR3 DNA reads TGCGCCAGCAGCTTGAAAGCTGTAGCAGATACGCAGTATTTT. Amino acid sequence: CASSLKAVADTQYF.

There are a few counts of this clone. This rearrangement joins TRBV5-4 to TRBJ2-7, with no clear D. V was shortened by 4 bases and J by 1 base, with 18 bases between the two germline ends. Germline V gene sequence: CDR1 SGHNT, CDR2 YYREEE (reference sequence). The CDR3 loop spans 16 amino acids. The chain's CDR3 is CASSIDPVGSSYEQYF. CDR3 coding DNA: TGTGCCAGCAGCATCGACCCGGTCGGGTCTTCCTACGAGCAGTACTTC.

This chain's CDR3 is CASSRFRGSGANVLTF. The CDR3 nucleotides read TGCGCCAGCAGCCGCTTCAGGGGGTCTGGGGCCAACGTCCTGACTTTC. The chain carries TRBV4-1 and TRBJ2-6, with TRBD1 matching 7 bases. The CDR3 runs to 16 residues. CDR1 is MGHRA and CDR2 is YSYEKL in the germline V gene. The junction had 4 bases not matched to a gene; V was cut back by 4 bases and J by 1 base.

The count of this clone is one. The J gene is TRBJ2-2, the V gene TRBV12-3 or TRBV12-4; possibly TRBD2 for D (5 bases). V was clipped by 9 bases and J by 6 bases, with 14 bases between them. The CDR3 is made up of 13 amino acids. This CDR3 is CASSGSFAGELFF. In DNA form, the CDR3 reads TGTGCCAGTAGTGGGAGCTTTGCCGGGGAGCTGTTTTTT.

Turning to this clone: The sample has other DNA sequences that encode this CDR3 too. The rearrangement links TRBV4-2 to TRBJ2-7, with D tentatively TRBD2 (5 bases). V was clipped by 6 bases and J by 4 bases, with 10 bases between them. Germline V CDR1 and CDR2: LGHNA, YNFKEQ. The length of the CDR3 is 12 residues. The CDR3, as DNA: TGTGCCAGCAGTTTTGGCGGGTACGAGCAGTACTTC. Protein product: CASSFGGYEQYF.

The rearrangement links TRBV5-4 to TRBJ2-3; 7 nucleotides line up with TRBD2. The CDR3 extends over 13 amino acids. CDR1 is SGHNT and CDR2 is YYREEE in the germline V gene (reference sequence). The V gene end was trimmed by 2 bases and the J gene end by 5 bases; junction bases not matched to a gene: 2. CDR3 coding DNA: TGTGCCAGCAGCTTACGGGGGGAAGATACGCAGTATTTT. As protein: CASSLRGEDTQYF.

This chain links TRBV18 with TRBJ2-7; weak D call: TRBD2 (6 bases). The germline V and J ends were trimmed by 3 bases and 2 bases, with 17 bases remaining between them. CDR3 length equals 16 residues. Germline CDR1 KGHSH, CDR2 LQKENI. The DNA of the CDR3 is TGTGCCAGCTCACCGCGGGACTCCCCACTAACCTACGAGCAGTACTTC. Protein sequence: CASSPRDSPLTYEQYF.

The V and J genes are TRBV11-2 and TRBJ2-7; 7 bases are shared with TRBD1. Per germline, CDR1 SGHAT and CDR2 FQNNGV. The V segment lost 1 base and the J segment 2 bases; nucleotides outside the gene matches: 5. The CDR3 loop spans 15 amino acids. The DNA for the CDR3 is TGTGCCAGCAGCTTAGCCCGACAGGGACCCTACGAGCAGTACTTC. Its translation: CASSLARQGPYEQYF. Full variable domain (missing parts from reference TRBV11-2 and TRBJ2-7): EAGVAQSPRYKIIEKRQSVAFWCNPISGHATLYWYQQILGQGPKLLIQFQNNGVVDDSQLPKDRFSAERLKGVDSTLKIQPAKLEDSAVYLCASSLARQGPYEQYFGPGTRLTVT.

CDR3 nucleotides: TGTGCCAGCAGCTTGGGGACATTCCTCTACGAGCAGTACTTC. It encodes CASSLGTFLYEQYF. V is TRBV7-2 and J is TRBJ2-7; a possible D gene is TRBD1 (6 bases). Germline values: CDR1 SGHTA, CDR2 FQGNSA. The V end was cut by 3 bases, the J end by 3 bases, with 12 bases between. CDR3 length: 14 amino acids.

This chain uses TRBV30 with TRBJ2-1; D is undetermined. V was pared by 4 bases and J by 0 bases, with 7 bases between. This CDR3 has 13 residues. Germline lookup yields CDR1 GTSNPN and CDR2 SVGIG (reference sequence). The CDR3 bases are TGTGCCTGGACCCGGAGCTCCTACAATGAGCAGTTCTTC. Translated, it gives CAWTRSSYNEQFF.

The V gene is TRBV6-1, the J gene TRBJ1-5, with unresolved D. Per the germline V gene, CDR1 is MNHNS and CDR2 is SASEGT. The CDR3 sequence is 14 residues long. Trimming took off 1 base at V and 11 bases at J, with 15 bases between the two ends. CDR3 loop: CASSEVAATSAQHF. In DNA form, the CDR3 reads TGTGCCAGCAGTGAAGTCGCAGCGACCTCGGCCCAGCATTTT.

This sequence joins TRBV9 and TRBJ1-2; D is uncertain. Trimming left V 4 bases short and J 4 bases short, with 14 bases between. Germline-derived CDR1 and CDR2 are SGDLS and YYNGEE. The CDR3 has 14 residues. The CDR3 protein is CASSSEGRPYGYTF. CDR3 in DNA: TGTGCCAGCAGCTCAGAGGGCCGGCCCTATGGCTACACCTTC.

The chain joins TRBV5-5 to TRBJ2-3; D may be TRBD1 (5 bases). This CDR3 is built from 13 residues. V was cut by 4 bases and J by 6 bases, with 12 bases left in between. The germline gives CDR1 SGHKS, CDR2 YYEKEE (reference sequence). The CDR3 DNA sequence: TGTGCCAGCAGCCCAATGGGGCCCGATACGCAGTATTTT. Translating gives CASSPMGPDTQYF.

The chain couples TRBV4-2 to TRBJ2-1; 7 positions match TRBD1. CDR3 length: 15 amino acids. Per the germline V gene, CDR1 is LGHNA and CDR2 is YNFKEQ. V lost 2 bases, J lost 3 bases, and 4 bases stayed unmatched. The CDR3: CASSQTGTVYNEQFF. For the CDR3, the DNA is TGTGCCAGCAGCCAAACCGGGACAGTCTACAATGAGCAGTTCTTC.

This clone was recorded a few times. This CDR3 is CARSVLGTGYNQPQHF. In DNA, the CDR3 is TGTGCCAGAAGCGTACTAGGGACAGGGTATAATCAGCCCCAGCATTTT. V is TRBV5-3 and J is TRBJ1-5; 9 positions match TRBD1. TRBV5-3 belongs to the ORF category, with a function that is uncertain. J was trimmed by 4 bases and V by 4 bases; bases with no gene match: 9. This CDR3 contains 16 residues.

This chain links TRBV29-1 with TRBJ1-1; D is perhaps TRBD1 (6 bases). From germline, CDR1 is SQVTM and CDR2 ANQGSEA. The CDR3 runs 14 residues. The V gene lost 3 bases and the J gene lost 1 base, with 12 bases spanning the gap. CDR3 loop: CSVESPGQNTEAFF. CDR3 nucleotide sequence: TGCAGCGTTGAGTCCCCGGGACAGAACACTGAAGCTTTCTTT.

This chain connects TRBV5-1 to TRBJ2-5; no definite D call. The CDR3 consists of 16 residues. The V end was cut by 3 bases, the J end by 2 bases, with 17 bases between. Looked up from germline, CDR1 is SGHRS and CDR2 is YFSETQ. The CDR3 here is CASSSYGGIVQETQYF. The CDR3 region has the DNA TGCGCCAGCAGCTCCTACGGCGGAATCGTGCAAGAGACCCAGTACTTC.

The chain links TRBV29-1 to TRBJ1-5; a weak D match, TRBD1 (6 bases). The CDR3 length is 12 residues. V lost 8 bases and J lost 2, with 10 bases in between. Germline-derived CDR1 and CDR2 are SQVTM and ANQGSEA. CDR3 nucleotides: TGCAGCTACAGGGTGGGCAATCAGCCCCAGCATTTT. Its translation is CSYRVGNQPQHF.

The CDR3 region is CASRRSQVGTDTQYF. The CDR3 coding sequence is TGTGCCAGCAGGAGGAGCCAAGTGGGCACAGATACGCAGTATTTT. The chain carries TRBV2 and TRBJ2-3; D is uncertain. This CDR3 is 15 amino acids long. V lost 6 bases, J lost 1 base, and 14 bases lay in between. CDR1 is SNHLY and CDR2 is FYNNEI in the germline V gene.

This chain joins TRBV2 and TRBJ2-4; TRBD2 agrees at 8 bases. Germline values: CDR1 SNHLY, CDR2 FYNNEI. The CDR3 length is 15 residues. The trim removed 3 bases at V and 6 bases at J, leaving 7 bases unmatched. The CDR3 nucleotides are TGTGCCAGCAGTGAGTCGGGAGGGCCCACAAACATTCAGTACTTC. As protein: CASSESGGPTNIQYF.

The V gene is TRBV5-1, the J gene TRBJ2-1; D is ambiguous. The length of the CDR3 is 13 residues. Germline V gene sequence: CDR1 SGHRS, CDR2 YFSETQ. Trimming took 0 bases from V and 15 from J, leaving 16 bases between them. In nucleotides, the CDR3 is TGCGCCAGCAGCTTGGCTTTAAGTGCTAGTCCGTTCTTC. Amino acids: CASSLALSASPFF.

Comments on this clone: Other DNA sequences from this sample encode an identical CDR3 as well. The V call is TRBV5-1, the J call TRBJ2-5; perhaps TRBD1 as D (5 bases). The CDR3 consists of 15 residues. The germline CDR1 and CDR2 sequences are SGHRS and YFSETQ. Trimming left V 0 bases short and J 2 bases short, with 11 bases between. The CDR3, as DNA: TGCGCCAGCAGCTTGGGGGCAGGGTCGCAAGAGACCCAGTACTTC. Amino acid sequence: CASSLGAGSQETQYF.

The chain combines TRBV30 with TRBJ1-2; 7 bases are shared with TRBD1. CDR3 size: 15 residues. J was trimmed by 2 bases and V by 1 base; bases with no gene match: 7. The germline CDR1 and CDR2 sequences are GTSNPN and SVGIG (reference sequence). The CDR3 region is CAWSGGGRGNYGYTF. For the CDR3, the DNA is TGTGCCTGGAGTGGAGGGGGCAGGGGGAACTATGGCTACACCTTC.

V gene TRBV21-1 combines with J gene TRBJ2-7; the tabulated D call, TRBD2, remains unverified against the DNA. TRBV21-1 is a pseudogene segment. CDR3 length equals 15 residues. The CDR3 loop is CASSLLAGSSYEQYF. The CDR3 DNA sequence: TGTGCCAGCAGCCTCCTAGCGGGCAGCTCCTACGAGCAGTACTTC.